A selection of T cell receptor beta chains follows, all from one sample in a study of T cells in Graves' hyperthyroidism and ophthalmopathy. MiXCR was run by TCRdb on the multiplex PCR reads, yielding one entry per CDR3 protein. The repertoire holds about 600,000 distinct CDR3 sequences, with approximately 15% as singletons. The source material was blood. All receptors come from a woman between 18 and 29 years old with Graves' ophthalmopathy. CDR3s leave out the opening cysteine and the closing phenylalanine or tryptophan. Size values are once, few and many counts, or a class for expanded clones, and some rows have none.

TRBJ2-3 | TRBV19 | few | ASGKQGRRTQY
TRBJ2-1 | TRBV7-3 | - | ASSLTGQGADEQF
TRBJ2-1 | TRBV9 | few | ASSVAWTNEQF
TRBJ1-3 | TRBV7-9 | few | ASSRYGRKSSGNTIY
TRBJ2-7 | TRBV2 | many | ASSGPPGGNSYEQY
TRBJ1-1 | TRBV9 | - | ASSVSPVTEAF
TRBJ2-3 | TRBV5-5 | many | ASSLVPGRGADTQY
TRBJ2-3 | TRBV5-8 | many | ASSFLRESTDTQY
TRBJ1-1 | TRBV27 | many | ASSEGGVTEAF
TRBJ2-2 | TRBV27 | many | ASSSSPWGEGRTGELF
TRBJ2-5 | TRBV7-9 | many | ASSPPTLRRETQY
TRBJ2-3 | TRBV5-4 | - | ASSPRGLAGVSTQY